Below, 3 T cell receptor beta chains from the same sample are listed, as sequenced in a study of response to subunit inactivated influenza vaccine. TCRdb redid the calling of the RT-PCR reads with MiXCR, one entry per CDR3 protein. The table records just under 550,000 distinct CDR3 sequences, approximately 20% of them present only once. The same data also contributed to another study, on T cells expressing NK-cell markers. From that study: TCR beta cDNA was generated via 5'RACE template switching incorporating UMIs.

The sequenced sample was CD4+ T cells sorted from PBMCs, obtained 11 to 12 days after vaccination. These receptor sequences come from a man in his fifties or sixties who received an inactivated influenza vaccine.

The chain is built from TRBV10-3 and TRBJ2-3; 7 bases line up with TRBD2. Unmatched junction bases numbered 5, after V lost 5 bases and J lost 0 bases. The CDR3 extends over 15 amino acids. Germline CDR1 is ENHRY and CDR2 is SYGVKD. The CDR3 bases are TGTGCCATCAGTAGGACTAGTGTGAGCACAGATACGCAGTATTTT. Protein sequence: CAISRTSVSTDTQYF.

CDR3 region: CATSSNLEGGGPFYEQYF. The CDR3 DNA sequence: TGTGCCACCAGCAGTAACTTGGAGGGGGGAGGCCCCTTTTACGAGCAGTACTTC. The V and J genes are TRBV15 and TRBJ2-7, with D perhaps being TRBD1 or TRBD2 (6 bases each). This CDR3 spans 18 amino acids. Germline values: CDR1 LNHNV, CDR2 YYDKDF (reference sequence). Deletions cut 3 bases from V and 4 bases from J, with 25 bases between.

This clonotype came up a few times. The chain recombines TRBV11-2 with TRBJ2-3, with 11 bases matching TRBD2. The V gene's germline CDR1 is SGHAT and CDR2 FQNNGV. The V segment lost 2 bases and the J segment 6 bases; nucleotides outside the gene matches: 4. The CDR3 has 15 amino acids. The CDR3, as DNA: TGTGCCAGCAGCTTAAGTAGCGGGAGGGTGGATACGCAGTATTTT. Residues: CASSLSSGRVDTQYF.